Presented here are 17 T cell receptor beta chains from one specimen sequenced in a study of regulatory T cells in long-lasting Graves disease. Time point given: newly diagnosed GD, antithyroid drugs for less than 3 months. The authors made the TCR library using RNA they extracted from PBMCs. Sequencing libraries for TCR beta were prepared with iRepertoire HTBI primers and Arm-PCR of CDR3 regions. TCRdb re-called the multiplex PCR reads with MiXCR, one entry per CDR3 protein. The sample holds 500,000 or so distinct CDR3 sequences, 12% to 15% seen once. These data also featured in a second study, about T cells in Graves' hyperthyroidism and ophthalmopathy.

Sequences were derived from peripheral blood mononuclear cells (PBMCs), sampled at new diagnosis, from a patient treated with antithyroid drugs. These TCRs come from a woman between 50 and 59 years old with Graves disease.

J is TRBJ2-2 and V is TRBV7-9, with D possibly TRBD1 on 6 matching bases. Trimming stripped 4 bases from V and 1 base from J, with 19 bases between. CDR1 SEHNR and CDR2 FQNEAQ come from the germline V gene (reference sequence). CDR3 length: 18 residues. The chain's CDR3 is CASSSTGSPTGNTGELFF. CDR3 coding DNA: TGTGCCAGCAGCTCTACCGGGTCCCCGACAGGGAACACCGGGGAGCTGTTTTTT.

This clonotype was detected many times. DNA of the CDR3: TGTGCCAGCAGTTATACGGGGCAAGAGACCCAGTACTTC. It translates to CASSYTGQETQYF. This chain uses TRBV6-5 with TRBJ2-5; weak D call: TRBD2 (5 bases). The CDR3 is 13 residues long. Deletions cut 3 bases from V and 2 bases from J, with 7 bases between. Germline CDR1 and CDR2: MNHEY and SVGAGI.

There are many counts of this clonotype. The genes are TRBV29-1 and TRBJ2-7, with 10 bases matching TRBD1. This CDR3 comprises 14 residues. Unmatched junction bases numbered 5, after V lost 4 bases and J lost 2 bases. Per the germline V gene, CDR1 is SQVTM and CDR2 is ANQGSEA. Written as DNA, the CDR3 is TGCAGCGTTGCGAGACAGGGGGCGACCTACGAGCAGTACTTC. It translates to CSVARQGATYEQYF.

This clonotype has more than one count but fewer than ten. The chain joins TRBV7-9 to TRBJ2-7; 8 nucleotides agree with TRBD1. There are 14 residues in the CDR3. With 1 base clipped from V and 5 bases from J, the junction kept 4 bases outside the gene matches. Germline CDR1 SEHNR, CDR2 FQNEAQ (reference sequence). The CDR3 loop is CASSLEGDRNEQYF. The DNA for the CDR3 is TGTGCCAGCAGCTTAGAAGGGGACAGGAACGAGCAGTACTTC.

This clonotype was seen only a few times. The chain uses TRBV7-3 and TRBJ2-2; D gene unclear. V lost 6 bases and J 6 bases, leaving 14 bases between the germline ends. The germline CDR1 and CDR2 sequences are SGHTA and FQGTGA. The CDR3 is 14 residues long. This CDR3 is CASSPRAGSGELFF. DNA of the CDR3: TGTGCCAGCAGTCCCCGGGCTGGGTCCGGGGAGCTGTTTTTT.

V and J are TRBV6-2 or TRBV6-3 and TRBJ2-2; 7 nucleotides line up with TRBD2. This CDR3 contains 14 residues. Trimming took 5 bases from V and 8 from J; bases not matched to a gene: 8. Looked up from germline, CDR1 is MNHEY and CDR2 is SVGEGT. This CDR3 reads CASSGTNRNGELFF. The CDR3 DNA sequence: TGTGCCAGCAGTGGGACTAATCGTAATGGGGAGCTGTTTTTT.

The sample holds many counts of this clonotype. The chain is built from TRBV27 and TRBJ2-2; D perhaps matches TRBD2 (6 bases). The V end lost 2 bases, the J end lost 0 bases, and 7 bases lay between the germline ends. Per the germline V gene, CDR1 is MNHEY and CDR2 is SMNVEV (reference sequence). There are 15 residues in the CDR3. The CDR3 loop reads CASSLIAANTGELFF. In nucleotides, the CDR3 is TGTGCCAGCAGTTTAATAGCGGCGAACACCGGGGAGCTGTTTTTT.

The chain employs TRBV30 and TRBJ2-3; TRBD1 is a possible D gene (5 bases). Per the germline V gene, CDR1 is GTSNPN and CDR2 is SVGIG (reference sequence). Trimming pared 4 bases from V and 4 bases from J, leaving 9 bases between. This CDR3 is built from 12 residues. CDR3 coding DNA: TGTGCCTGGAAACAGGCGGCAGATACGCAGTATTTT. It is translated as CAWKQAADTQYF.

The chain carries TRBV6-1 and TRBJ2-2; D ambiguous. Trimming removed 6 bases from V and 3 bases from J, with 14 bases in between. Germline V gene sequence: CDR1 MNHNS, CDR2 SASEGT. This CDR3 region has 15 residues. The CDR3 DNA is TGTGCCAGCAGGACCATAGCTTTAGACACCGGGGAGCTGTTTTTT. This sequence encodes CASRTIALDTGELFF.

This chain joins TRBV29-1 and TRBJ1-5; TRBD1 might be the D (6 bases). The CDR3 spans 13 residues. Germline V CDR1 and CDR2: SQVTM, ANQGSEA. V was shortened by 6 bases and J by 5 bases, with 14 bases between the two germline ends. CDR3 coding DNA: TGCAGCGTCCAACTACAGGGAGATCAGCCCCAGCATTTT. Protein: CSVQLQGDQPQHF.

At least ten counts were recorded for this clonotype. The rearrangement uses TRBV5-1 and TRBJ1-2; TRBD1 matches 10 bases. With 1 base clipped from V and 7 bases from J, the junction kept 10 bases outside the gene matches. This CDR3 region has 16 residues. Per the germline V gene, CDR1 is SGHRS and CDR2 is YFSETQ. In DNA form, the CDR3 reads TGCGCCAGCAGCTTGCTCCAAGGACAGGGGGATGGTGGCTACACCTTC. As protein: CASSLLQGQGDGGYTF.

The V call is TRBV2, the J call TRBJ2-7; D could derive from TRBD1 or TRBD2 (5 bases each). V dropped 5 bases and J dropped 3 bases, with 14 bases sitting between them. The CDR3 is made up of 14 amino acids. CDR1 SNHLY and CDR2 FYNNEI come from the germline V gene. CDR3 sequence: CASSPQGRSYEQYF. The CDR3 DNA is TGTGCCAGCAGTCCCCAGGGACGTAGCTACGAGCAGTACTTC.

There are many counts of this clonotype. The chain employs TRBV30 and TRBJ1-5, with 12 nucleotides matching TRBD1. The germline V gene has CDR1 GTSNPN and CDR2 SVGIG (reference sequence). The CDR3 runs to 13 residues. The V segment lost 5 bases and the J segment 9 bases; nucleotides outside the gene matches: 5. The CDR3 coding sequence is TGTGCCTGGGGGACAGGGGGCTTAAGGCCCCAGCATTTT. As protein: CAWGTGGLRPQHF.

Notes on this clonotype: A read error is possible here, since a much larger clone lies one base away. V is TRBV4-1 and J is TRBJ2-5; 7 nucleotides agree with TRBD1. The CDR3 consists of 16 residues. In germline, CDR1 is MGHRA, CDR2 YSYEKL. CDR3 loop: CANSQGWGTQGQTQYF. CDR3 nucleotides: TGCGCCAACAGCCAAGGGTGGGGAACACAGGGGCAGACCCAGTACTTC.

At least ten counts were recorded for this clonotype. The chain combines TRBV27 with TRBJ1-1; D is unresolved. The CDR3 totals 15 residues. V was shortened by 5 bases and J by 0 bases, with 13 bases between the two germline ends. The germline CDR1 and CDR2 sequences are MNHEY and SMNVEV (reference sequence). DNA for the CDR3: TGTGCCAGCAGTCCCGCGGATAGGCTGAACACTGAAGCTTTCTTT. Its translation is CASSPADRLNTEAFF.

This clonotype occurred many times. The rearrangement joins TRBV6-1 to TRBJ2-3; TRBD2 is a possible D gene (6 bases). The CDR3 has 15 residues. Trimming removed 6 bases at V and 3 bases at J, with 16 bases between. The germline V gene has CDR1 MNHNS and CDR2 SASEGT. CDR3 DNA sequence: TGTGCCAGCAGCCCGGGGGTGGAGTCAACAGATACGCAGTATTTT. It yields the protein CASSPGVESTDTQYF.

This clonotype was picked up many times. The V call is TRBV5-4, the J call TRBJ1-6, with a weak D call TRBD1 (5 bases). This CDR3 has 15 amino acids. CDR1 SGHNT and CDR2 YYREEE come from the germline V gene (reference sequence). Trimming stripped 0 bases from V and 7 bases from J, with 11 bases between. CDR3 coding DNA: TGTGCCAGCAGCTTGGGGGGCGGGTGGAATTCACCCCTCCACTTT. This sequence encodes CASSLGGGWNSPLHF.